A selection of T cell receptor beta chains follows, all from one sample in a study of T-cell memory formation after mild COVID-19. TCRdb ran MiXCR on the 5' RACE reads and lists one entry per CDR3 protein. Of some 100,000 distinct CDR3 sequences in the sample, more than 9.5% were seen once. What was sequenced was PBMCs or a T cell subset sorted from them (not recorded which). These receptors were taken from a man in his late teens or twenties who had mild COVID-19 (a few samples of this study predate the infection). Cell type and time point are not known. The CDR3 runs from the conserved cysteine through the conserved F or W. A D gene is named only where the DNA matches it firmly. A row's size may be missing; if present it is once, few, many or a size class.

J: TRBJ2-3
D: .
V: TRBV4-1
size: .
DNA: TGCGCCAGCAGCCTCTCGTCCTCGGCGATCGGCACAGATACGCAGTATTTT
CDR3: CASSLSSSAIGTDTQYF

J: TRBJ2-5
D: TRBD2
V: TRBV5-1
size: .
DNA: TGCGCCAGCAGCTTCCTTACTGCGGGACTAGCGGGGACCTTCCAAGAGACCCAGTACTTC
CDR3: CASSFLTAGLAGTFQETQYF

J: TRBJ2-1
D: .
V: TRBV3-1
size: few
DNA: TGTGCCAGCAGCCAAGTAATCAGTGCCTACAATGAGCAGTTCTTC
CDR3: CASSQVISAYNEQFF

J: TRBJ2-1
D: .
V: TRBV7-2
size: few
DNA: TGTGCCAGCAGCTCCCGGGGGTCTAATGAGCAGTTCTTC
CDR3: CASSSRGSNEQFF

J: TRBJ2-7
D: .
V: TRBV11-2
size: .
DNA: TGTGCCAGCAGCCTCCTTGGCTACGAGCAGTACTTC
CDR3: CASSLLGYEQYF

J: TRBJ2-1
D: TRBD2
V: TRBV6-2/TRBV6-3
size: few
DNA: TGTGCCAGCAGTTACAGGCTAGCGGGAAACAATGAGCAGTTCTTC
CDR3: CASSYRLAGNNEQFF

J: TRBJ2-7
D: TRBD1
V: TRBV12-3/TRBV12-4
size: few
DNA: TGTGCCAGCACCCAACAGGGGGCAGGGGCCTACGAGCAGTACTTC
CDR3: CASTQQGAGAYEQYF

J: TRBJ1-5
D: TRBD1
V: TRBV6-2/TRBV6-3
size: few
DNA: TGTGCCAGCAGTTACTTAGGGGACAGTAATCAGCCCCAGCATTTT
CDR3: CASSYLGDSNQPQHF

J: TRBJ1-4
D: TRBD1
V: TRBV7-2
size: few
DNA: TGTGCCAGCAGCTCCTTCAGGGGGCTAGGTGAAAAACTGTTTTTT
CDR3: CASSSFRGLGEKLFF

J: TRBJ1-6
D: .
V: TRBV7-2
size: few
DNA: TGTGCCAGCAGCCCAACATCGGGGTACGGTTCACCCCTCCACTTT
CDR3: CASSPTSGYGSPLHF

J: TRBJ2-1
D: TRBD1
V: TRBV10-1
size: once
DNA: TGCGCCAGCAGTGAGTCGTGGACAGGGGGCGCGGATGAGCAGTTCTTC
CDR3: CASSESWTGGADEQFF

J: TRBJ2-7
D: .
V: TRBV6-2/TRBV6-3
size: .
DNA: TGTGCCAGCAGTAGTGACATCTCCTACGAGCAGTACTTC
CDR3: CASSSDISYEQYF

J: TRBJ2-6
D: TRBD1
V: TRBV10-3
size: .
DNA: TGTGCCATCAGTGACGGGACAGGGCCTGGGGCCAACGTCCTGACTTTC
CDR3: CAISDGTGPGANVLTF

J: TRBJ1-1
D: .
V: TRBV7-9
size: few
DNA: TGTGCCAGCAGCTTAGTTCCGGGTCCCAACACTGAAGCTTTCTTT
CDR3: CASSLVPGPNTEAFF

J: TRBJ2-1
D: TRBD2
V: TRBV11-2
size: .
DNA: TGTGCCAGCAGCTCCCTGACTAGCGGGACCGGGAATGAGCAGTTCTTC
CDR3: CASSSLTSGTGNEQFF

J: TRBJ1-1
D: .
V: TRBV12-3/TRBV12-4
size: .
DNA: TGTGCCAGCGCCCTAGGGGGGACTGAAGCTTTCTTT
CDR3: CASALGGTEAFF

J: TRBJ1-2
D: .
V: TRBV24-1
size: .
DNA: TGTGCCACCTCTGAGGCCAATAACTATGGCTACACCTTC
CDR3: CATSEANNYGYTF

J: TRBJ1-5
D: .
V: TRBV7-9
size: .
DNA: TGTGCCAGCAGCTACGGGACCAACAATCAGCCCCAGCATTTT
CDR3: CASSYGTNNQPQHF

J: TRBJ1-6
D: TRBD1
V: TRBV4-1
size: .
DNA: TGCGCCAGCAGCCAAGATGGGACAGGCCAACCCCTCCACTTT
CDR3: CASSQDGTGQPLHF

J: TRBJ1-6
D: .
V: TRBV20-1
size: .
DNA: TGCAGTGCTAGTTCAAGCTCCTATAATTCACCCCTCCACTTT
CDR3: CSASSSSYNSPLHF

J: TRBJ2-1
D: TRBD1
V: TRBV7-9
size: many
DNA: TGTGCCAGCAGCCCTTGGACAGGCCCCTACAATGAGCAGTTCTTC
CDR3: CASSPWTGPYNEQFF

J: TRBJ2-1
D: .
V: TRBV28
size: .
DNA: TGTGCCAGCAGTTTCGCAGTGGGGGAGCAGTTCTTC
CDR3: CASSFAVGEQFF

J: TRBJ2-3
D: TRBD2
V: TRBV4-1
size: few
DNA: TGCGCCAGCAGCCAAGATGGGCTAGCGGGGGCAGATACGCAGTATTTT
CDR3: CASSQDGLAGADTQYF

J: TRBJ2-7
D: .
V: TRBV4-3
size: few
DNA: TGCGCCAGCAGCCAAGATAGTAGGGCCAATTACGAGCAGTACTTC
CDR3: CASSQDSRANYEQYF

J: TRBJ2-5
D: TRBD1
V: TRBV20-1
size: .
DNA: TGCAGTGCCACTCCCCTGAGAACAGGGGAACAAGAGACCCAGTACTTC
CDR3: CSATPLRTGEQETQYF

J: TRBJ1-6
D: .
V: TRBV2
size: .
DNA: TGTGCCAGCAGTCAAGGCATAGGGCAGGGGAGCAATTCACCCCTCCACTTT
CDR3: CASSQGIGQGSNSPLHF

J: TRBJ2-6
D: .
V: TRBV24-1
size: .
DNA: TGTGCCACCAGTGCCCCGGGCGGTGGGGCCAACGTCCTGACTTTC
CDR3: CATSAPGGGANVLTF